This TCR beta chain was recorded in a study of post-analysis software for immune sequencing data. Study-wide points: Elevated frequency relative to controls characterized a handful of TRBV segments in patients, TRBV5-6, TRBV5-1 and TRBV20-1 among them. The F measure placed samples prepared in the same batch into strongly shared clusters.

The V gene's germline CDR1 is MNHEY and CDR2 SVGAGI. With 0 bases removed from V and 0 bases from J, the gap between germline ends came to 12 bases. The CDR3 consists of 18 residues. This clonotype turned up a few times. The antigen is unknown. Libraries were made from TCR beta cDNA, and they carried unique molecular identifiers. TCRdb re-called the PCR reads through MiXCR, storing one row per CDR3 protein. The sample shows about 820,000 distinct CDR3 sequences, roughly 50% of them seen only once. The rearrangement uses TRBV6-5 and TRBJ2-6; tentative D call: TRBD2 (6 bases). This TCR was recovered from a girl between 5 and 17 years old with multiple sclerosis. The sample taken for sequencing was blood. CDR3 sequence (DNA): TGTGCCAGCAGTTACTCCGGGACTTCCCGCTCTGGGGCCAACGTCCTGACTTTC. Translating gives CASSYSGTSRSGANVLTF.